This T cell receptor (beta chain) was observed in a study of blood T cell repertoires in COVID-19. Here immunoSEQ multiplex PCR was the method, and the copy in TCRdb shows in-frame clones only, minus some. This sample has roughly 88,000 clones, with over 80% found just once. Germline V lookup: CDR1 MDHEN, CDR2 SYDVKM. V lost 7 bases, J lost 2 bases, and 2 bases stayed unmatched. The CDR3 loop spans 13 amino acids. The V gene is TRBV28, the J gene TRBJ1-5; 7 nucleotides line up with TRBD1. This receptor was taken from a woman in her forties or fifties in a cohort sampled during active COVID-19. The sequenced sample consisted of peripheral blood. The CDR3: CASTTGGNQPQHF. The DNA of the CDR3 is TGTGCCAGCACCACAGGGGGCAATCAGCCCCAGCATTTT. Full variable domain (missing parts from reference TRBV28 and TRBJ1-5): DVKVTQSSRYLVKRTGEKVFLECVQDMDHENMFWYRQDPGLGLRLIYFSYDVKMKEKGDIPEGYSVSREKKERFSLILESASTNQTSMYLCASTTGGNQPQHFGDGTRLSIL.